These 6 T cell receptor beta chains share one sample of origin, sequenced in a study of blood T cells in healthy people across ages. Next came a second PCR, run for about 7 to 11 cycles, which used a sample-barcoded 5' primer along with a J-beta primer mix. TCRdb independently ran MiXCR on the 5' RACE reads; one entry per CDR3 protein. Of approximately 2,000,000 distinct CDR3 sequences listed, 39% were seen once; the top ten hold under 25%. The sequencing input was blood. The receptor set was obtained from a human donor in good health.

Only a few counts were recorded for this clonotype. This rearrangement joins TRBV5-1 to TRBJ1-2; 11 nucleotides align to TRBD1. Germline CDR1 is SGHRS and CDR2 is YFSETQ. V shed 0 bases, J shed 2 bases, and the junction held 6 bases outside the gene matches. The CDR3 has 17 residues. CDR3 sequence (DNA): TGCGCCAGCAGCTTGGCCGGATGGACAGGGGGCAACTATGGCTACACCTTC. Encoded protein: CASSLAGWTGGNYGYTF. Full variable domain (remainder filled in from reference TRBV5-1 and TRBJ1-2): KAGVTQTPRYLIKTRGQQVTLSCSPISGHRSVSWYQQTPGQGLQFLFEYFSETQRNKGNFPGRFSGRQFSNSRSEMNVSTLELGDSALYLCASSLAGWTGGNYGYTFGSGTRLTVV.

This clonotype was detected a few times. The rearrangement joins TRBV6-2 or TRBV6-3 to TRBJ2-5; tentatively, D is TRBD1 (6 bases). V shed 5 bases and J shed 4 bases, with 14 bases lying between them. Germline V gives CDR1 MNHEY, CDR2 SVGEGT. CDR3 length: 14 residues. The CDR3 region is CASSQTQGGETQYF. Written as DNA, the CDR3 is TGTGCCAGCAGTCAAACACAGGGTGGAGAGACCCAGTACTTC.

The gene calls are TRBV20-1 and TRBJ1-2; D not certain. The V gene's germline CDR1 is DFQATT and CDR2 SNEGSKA (reference sequence). The CDR3 runs to 14 residues. The ends were cut back, 3 bases at V and 0 bases at J, with 11 bases in the middle. In DNA, the CDR3 is TGCAGTGCTAGCCCTAACGGGGCTAACTATGGCTACACCTTC. Translation: CSASPNGANYGYTF.

The chain employs TRBV6-5 and TRBJ2-7; a weak D match, TRBD2 (6 bases). Per the germline V gene, CDR1 is MNHEY and CDR2 is SVGAGI. The CDR3 length is 14 residues. V lost 5 bases, J lost 2 bases, and 13 bases lay in between. The CDR3 here is CASSPGLLAYEQYF. The CDR3 DNA reads as TGTGCCAGCAGTCCGGGACTTTTAGCCTACGAGCAGTACTTC.

The chain uses TRBV2 and TRBJ1-4; D call uncertain. Trimming took off 5 bases at V and 7 bases at J, with 11 bases between the two ends. The CDR3 has 13 amino acids. Germline V lookup: CDR1 SNHLY, CDR2 FYNNEI. This CDR3 reads CASSRVRSEKLFF. In DNA, the CDR3 is TGTGCCAGCAGTAGGGTCAGGAGTGAAAAACTGTTTTTT.

This clonotype was recorded only once. The chain's CDR3 is CSARRSFNEKLFF. CDR3 DNA sequence: TGCAGTGCTAGAAGAAGCTTTAATGAAAAACTGTTTTTT. This chain connects TRBV20-1 to TRBJ1-4, with D unclear. Germline CDR1 is DFQATT and CDR2 is SNEGSKA (reference sequence). The CDR3 is made up of 13 amino acids. V was trimmed by 2 bases and J by 4 bases, leaving 8 bases between them.